This TCR beta chain appears in the sequencing data of a study of T-cell memory formation after mild COVID-19. Study in general: TCR clusters mostly belonged to single donors. Study-wide points: Cross-reactive memory appears to have joined, as suggested by some responding clones showing up in pre-infection memory.

With respect to this clonotype: Its matching antigen is unknown.

TCRdb recomputed calls from the 5' RACE reads with MiXCR, one row per CDR3 protein. This table has hundreds of thousands of distinct CDR3 sequences, 15% to 20% appearing once. The origin of this receptor is an adult woman who had mild COVID-19 (a few samples of this study predate the infection). Cell type and time point are not known. Sequenced input: PBMCs or a T cell subset sorted from them (not recorded which).

CDR3 in amino acids: CASSPRAGTQETQYF. CDR3 in DNA: TGTGCCAGCTCACCACGAGCGGGGACCCAAGAGACCCAGTACTTC. This chain uses TRBV18 with TRBJ2-5; 7 positions match TRBD2. The CDR3 spans 15 residues. The germline V gene encodes CDR1 KGHSH and CDR2 LQKENI. The ends lost 1 base at V and 1 base at J; junction bases unmatched: 3.